One T cell receptor beta chain is described in this entry. The antigen is unknown. Some clones are missing from TCRdb's copy, which holds only in-frame ones; the method was immunoSEQ multiplex PCR. The sample yields about 52,000 clones, roughly 82% seen once. This sample is part of a study of identifying expanded T cells in peripheral blood. Whole-study results and caveats: Across healthy donors, higher total template counts meant significantly greater approximately two-week count variance. Technical replicates showed about 1.1 changed clones; roughly two weeks about 16.4; four weeks 19.

Germline CDR1 and CDR2: WSHSY and SAAADI. This CDR3 has 13 amino acids. Between the trimmed V and J ends, which lost 10 bases and 5 bases, there was a span of 15 bases. No infections or other immune events were documented during collection. The sample consisted of blood. The sequence was obtained from a person aged 18 to 75 in good health. The V gene is TRBV10-2, the J gene TRBJ2-1; no definite D call. CDR3 DNA: TGCGCCATTATCCCGACGGGTAACAATGAGCAGTTCTTC. Amino acids: CAIIPTGNNEQFF.